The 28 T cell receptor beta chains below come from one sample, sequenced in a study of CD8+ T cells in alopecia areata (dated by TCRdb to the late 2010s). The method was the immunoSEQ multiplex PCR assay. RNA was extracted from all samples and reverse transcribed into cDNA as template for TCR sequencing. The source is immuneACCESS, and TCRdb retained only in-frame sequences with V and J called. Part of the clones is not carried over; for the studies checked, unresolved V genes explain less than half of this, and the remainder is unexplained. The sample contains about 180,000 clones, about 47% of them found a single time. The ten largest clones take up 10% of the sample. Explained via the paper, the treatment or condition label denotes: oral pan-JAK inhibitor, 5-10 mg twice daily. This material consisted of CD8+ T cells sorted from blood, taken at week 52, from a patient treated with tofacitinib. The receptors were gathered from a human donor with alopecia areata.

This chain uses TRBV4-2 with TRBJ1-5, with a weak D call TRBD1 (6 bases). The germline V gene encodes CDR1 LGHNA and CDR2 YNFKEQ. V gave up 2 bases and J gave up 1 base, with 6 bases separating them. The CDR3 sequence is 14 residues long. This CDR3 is CASSQRGSNQPQHF. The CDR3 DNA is TGTGCCAGCAGCCAAAGGGGGAGCAATCAGCCCCAGCATTTT.

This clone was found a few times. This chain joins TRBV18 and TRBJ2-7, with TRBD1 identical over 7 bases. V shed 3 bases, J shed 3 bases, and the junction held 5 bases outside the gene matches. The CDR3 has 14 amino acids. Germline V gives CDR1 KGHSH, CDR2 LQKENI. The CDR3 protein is CASSPPGQSYEQYF. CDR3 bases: TGTGCCAGCTCACCTCCGGGACAGAGCTACGAGCAGTACTTC. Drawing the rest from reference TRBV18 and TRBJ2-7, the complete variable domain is NAGVMQNPRHLVRRRGQEARLRCSPMKGHSHVYWYRQLPEEGLKFMVYLQKENIIDESGMPKERFSAEFPKEGPSILRIQQVVRGDSAAYFCASSPPGQSYEQYFGPGTRLTVT.

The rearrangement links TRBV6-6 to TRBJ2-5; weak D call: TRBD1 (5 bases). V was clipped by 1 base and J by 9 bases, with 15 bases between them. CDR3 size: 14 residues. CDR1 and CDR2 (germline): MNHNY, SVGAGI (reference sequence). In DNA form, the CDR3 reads TGTGCCAGCAGTTACTGGGCAGCCCAAGGGGCCCAGTACTTC. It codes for CASSYWAAQGAQYF.

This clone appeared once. CDR3 DNA: TGTGCCAGCAGCGTGAGCCCGGGACTAGCGGGGTACAATGAGCAGTTCTTC. Its protein product is CASSVSPGLAGYNEQFF. The chain has TRBV9 and TRBJ2-1; 13 nucleotides line up with TRBD2. The CDR3 consists of 17 residues. Losses at the gene ends were 2 bases for V and 4 bases for J; bases not matched to a gene: 6. The germline V gene encodes CDR1 SGDLS and CDR2 YYNGEE.

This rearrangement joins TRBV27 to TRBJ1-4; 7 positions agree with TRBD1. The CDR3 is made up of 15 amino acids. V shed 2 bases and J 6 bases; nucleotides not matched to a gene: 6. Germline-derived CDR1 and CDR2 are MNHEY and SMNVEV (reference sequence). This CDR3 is CASSLTQGWDEKLFF. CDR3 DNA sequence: TGTGCCAGCAGTTTAACACAGGGGTGGGATGAAAAACTGTTTTTT.

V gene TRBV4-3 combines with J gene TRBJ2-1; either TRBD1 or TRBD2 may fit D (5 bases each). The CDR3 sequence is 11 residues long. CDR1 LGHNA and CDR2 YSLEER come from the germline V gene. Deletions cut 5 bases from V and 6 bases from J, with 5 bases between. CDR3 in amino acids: CASSGGNEQFF. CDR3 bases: TGCGCCAGCAGCGGGGGCAATGAGCAGTTCTTC.

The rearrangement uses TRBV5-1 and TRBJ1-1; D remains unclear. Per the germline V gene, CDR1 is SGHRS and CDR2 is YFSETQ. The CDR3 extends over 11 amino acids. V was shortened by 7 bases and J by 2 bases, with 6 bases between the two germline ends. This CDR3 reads CASRLNTEAFF. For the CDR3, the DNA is TGCGCCAGCCGGCTAAACACTGAAGCTTTCTTT.

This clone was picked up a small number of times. In DNA form, the CDR3 reads TGTGCCAGCAGCCTAAGCGGAACTCTGGGGGCAGCGGCTTTCTTT. The encoded protein is CASSLSGTLGAAAFF. The rearrangement uses TRBV6-5 and TRBJ1-1; D perhaps matches TRBD1 (6 bases). From germline, CDR1 is MNHEY and CDR2 SVGAGI. The CDR3 is 15 residues long. The germline V and J ends were trimmed by 6 bases and 11 bases, with 25 bases remaining between them.

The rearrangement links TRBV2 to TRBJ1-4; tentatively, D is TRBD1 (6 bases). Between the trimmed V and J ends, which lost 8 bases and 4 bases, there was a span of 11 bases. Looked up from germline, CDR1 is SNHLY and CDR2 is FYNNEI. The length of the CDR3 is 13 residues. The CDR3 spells CASVRGLNEKLFF. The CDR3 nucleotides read TGTGCCAGCGTCAGGGGACTTAATGAAAAACTGTTTTTT.

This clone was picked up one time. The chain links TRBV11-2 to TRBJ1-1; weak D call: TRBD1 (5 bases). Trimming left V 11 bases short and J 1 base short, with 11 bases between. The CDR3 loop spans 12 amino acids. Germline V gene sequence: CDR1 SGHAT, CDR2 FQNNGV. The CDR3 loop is CAVRVWNTEAFF. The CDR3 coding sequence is TGTGCCGTCAGGGTTTGGAACACTGAAGCTTTCTTT.

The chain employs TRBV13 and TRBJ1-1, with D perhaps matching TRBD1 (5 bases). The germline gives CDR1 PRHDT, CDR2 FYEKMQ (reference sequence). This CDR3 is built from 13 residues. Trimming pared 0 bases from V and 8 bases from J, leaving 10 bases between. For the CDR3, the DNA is TGTGCCAGCAGCTTAGGACTGGGACTGGAAGCTTTCTTT. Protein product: CASSLGLGLEAFF. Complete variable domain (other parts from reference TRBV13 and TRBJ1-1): AAGVIQSPRHLIKEKRETATLKCYPIPRHDTVYWYQQGPGQDPQFLISFYEKMQSDKGSIPDRFSAQQFSDYHSELNMSSLELGDSALYFCASSLGLGLEAFFGQGTRLTVV.

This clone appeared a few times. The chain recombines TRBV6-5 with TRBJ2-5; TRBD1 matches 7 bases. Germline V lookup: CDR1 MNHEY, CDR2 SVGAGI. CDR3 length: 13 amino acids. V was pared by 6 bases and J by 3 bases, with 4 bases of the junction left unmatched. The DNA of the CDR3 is TGTGCCAGCAGAGGGACAGCCAAAGAGACCCAGTACTTC. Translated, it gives CASRGTAKETQYF.

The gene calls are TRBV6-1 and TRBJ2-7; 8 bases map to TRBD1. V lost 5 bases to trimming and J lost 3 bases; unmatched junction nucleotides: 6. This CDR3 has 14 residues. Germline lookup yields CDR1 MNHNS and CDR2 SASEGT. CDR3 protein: CASSMDRVVYEQYF. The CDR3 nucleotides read TGTGCCAGCAGTATGGACAGGGTGGTCTACGAGCAGTACTTC.

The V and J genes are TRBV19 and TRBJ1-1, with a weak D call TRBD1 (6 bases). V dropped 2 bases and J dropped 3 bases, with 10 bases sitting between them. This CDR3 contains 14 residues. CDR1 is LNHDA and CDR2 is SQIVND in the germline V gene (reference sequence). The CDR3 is CASSITEGDTEAFF. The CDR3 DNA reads TGTGCCAGTAGTATAACAGAGGGGGACACTGAAGCTTTCTTT.

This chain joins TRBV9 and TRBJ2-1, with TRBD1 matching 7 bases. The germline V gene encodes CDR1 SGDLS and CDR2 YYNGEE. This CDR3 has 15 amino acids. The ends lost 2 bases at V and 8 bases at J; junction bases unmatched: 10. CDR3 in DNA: TGTGCCAGCAGCGTGGGTCCGGGACAGACGTATGAGCAGTTCTTC. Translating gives CASSVGPGQTYEQFF.

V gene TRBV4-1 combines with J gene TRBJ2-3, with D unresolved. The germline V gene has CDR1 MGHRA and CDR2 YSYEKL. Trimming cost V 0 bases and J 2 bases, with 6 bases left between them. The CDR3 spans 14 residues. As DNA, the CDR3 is TGCGCCAGCAGCCAAGATCTATCCACAGATACGCAGTATTTT. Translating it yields CASSQDLSTDTQYF.

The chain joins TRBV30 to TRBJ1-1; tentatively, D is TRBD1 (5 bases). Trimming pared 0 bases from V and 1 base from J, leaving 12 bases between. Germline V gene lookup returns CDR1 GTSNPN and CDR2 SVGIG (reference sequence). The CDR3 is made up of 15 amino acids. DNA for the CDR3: TGTGCCTGGAGTGTACGGATCGGGGCGAACACTGAAGCTTTCTTT. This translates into CAWSVRIGANTEAFF. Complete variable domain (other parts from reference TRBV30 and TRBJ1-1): SQTIHQWPATLVQPVGSPLSLECTVEGTSNPNLYWYRQAAGRGLQLLFYSVGIGQISSEVPQNLSASRPQDRQFILSSKKLLLSDSGFYLCAWSVRIGANTEAFFGQGTRLTVV.

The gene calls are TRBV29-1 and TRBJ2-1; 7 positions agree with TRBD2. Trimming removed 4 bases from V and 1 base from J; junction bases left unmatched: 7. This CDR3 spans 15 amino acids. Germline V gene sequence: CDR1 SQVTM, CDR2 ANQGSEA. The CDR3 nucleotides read TGCAGCGTTGCGGGGGGAACAGGTTCCTACAATGAGCAGTTCTTC. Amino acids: CSVAGGTGSYNEQFF.

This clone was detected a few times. The DNA for the CDR3 is TGTGCCAGCAGCTTAGCTAGTCGGGGAGGGGAGCAGTATTTT. Translated: CASSLASRGGEQYF. The chain recombines TRBV7-2 with TRBJ2-3, with 7 bases fitting TRBD2. CDR1 SGHTA and CDR2 FQGNSA come from the germline V gene. V was clipped by 0 bases and J by 11 bases; unmatched bases: 8. The CDR3 extends over 14 amino acids.

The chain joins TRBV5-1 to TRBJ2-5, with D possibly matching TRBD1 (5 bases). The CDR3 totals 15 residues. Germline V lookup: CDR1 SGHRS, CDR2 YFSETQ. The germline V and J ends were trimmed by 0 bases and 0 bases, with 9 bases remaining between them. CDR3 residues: CASSLVQGNQETQYF. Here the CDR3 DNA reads TGCGCCAGCAGCTTGGTCCAGGGAAACCAAGAGACCCAGTACTTC.

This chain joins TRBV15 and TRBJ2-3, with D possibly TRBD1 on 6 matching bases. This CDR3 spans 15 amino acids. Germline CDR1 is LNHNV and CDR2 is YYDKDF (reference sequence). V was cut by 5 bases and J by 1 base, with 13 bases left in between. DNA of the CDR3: TGTGCCACCAGCCGGAACAGGGTAGGCACAGATACGCAGTATTTT. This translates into CATSRNRVGTDTQYF. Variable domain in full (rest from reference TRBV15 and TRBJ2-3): DAMVIQNPRYQVTQFGKPVTLSCSQTLNHNVMYWYQQKSSQAPKLLFHYYDKDFNNEADTPDNFQSRRPNTSFCFLDIRSPGLGDTAMYLCATSRNRVGTDTQYFGPGTRLTVL.

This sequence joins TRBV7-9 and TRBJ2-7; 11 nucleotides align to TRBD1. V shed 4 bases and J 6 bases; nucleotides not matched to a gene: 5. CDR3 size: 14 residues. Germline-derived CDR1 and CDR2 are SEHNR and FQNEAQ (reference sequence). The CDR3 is CASSSRTGGIEQYF. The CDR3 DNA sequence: TGTGCCAGCAGCTCCAGGACAGGGGGCATCGAGCAGTACTTC.

The CDR3 region has the DNA TGTGCCAGCAGAAAAGACAGTGCCTACGAGCAGTACTTC. Translating gives CASRKDSAYEQYF. V gene TRBV7-9 combines with J gene TRBJ2-7; tentative D call: TRBD1 (5 bases). Germline V gene lookup returns CDR1 SEHNR and CDR2 FQNEAQ (reference sequence). V lost 6 bases and J 2 bases, leaving 11 bases between the germline ends. The CDR3 is 13 residues long.

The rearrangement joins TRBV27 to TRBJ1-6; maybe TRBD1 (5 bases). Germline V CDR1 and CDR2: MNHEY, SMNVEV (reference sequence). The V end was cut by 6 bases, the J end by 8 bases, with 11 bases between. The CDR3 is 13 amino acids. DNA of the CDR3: TGTGCCAGCAGAAGGGACGGGTATTCACCCCTCCACTTT. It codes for CASRRDGYSPLHF.

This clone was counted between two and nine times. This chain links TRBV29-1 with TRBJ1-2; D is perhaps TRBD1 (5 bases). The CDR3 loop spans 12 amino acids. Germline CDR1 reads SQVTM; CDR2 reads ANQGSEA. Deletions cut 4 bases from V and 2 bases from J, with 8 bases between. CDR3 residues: CSVATGNYGYTF. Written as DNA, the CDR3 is TGCAGCGTTGCCACAGGCAACTATGGCTACACCTTC. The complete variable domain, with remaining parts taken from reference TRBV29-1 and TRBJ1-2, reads SAVISQKPSRDICQRGTSLTIQCQVDSQVTMMFWYRQQPGQSLTLIATANQGSEATYESGFVIDKFPISRPNLTFSTLTVSNMSPEDSSIYLCSVATGNYGYTFGSGTRLTVV.

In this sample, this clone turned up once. CDR3 coding DNA: TGTGCTAGTGGTTTGAAGGGGGAACGGTGGGAGACCCAGTACTTC. Its translation is CASGLKGERWETQYF. V is TRBV12-5 and J is TRBJ2-5, with D perhaps matching TRBD1 (6 bases). V was cut by 2 bases and J by 5 bases, with 15 bases left in between. Germline CDR1 is LGHNT and CDR2 is FRNRAP. The CDR3 consists of 15 residues.

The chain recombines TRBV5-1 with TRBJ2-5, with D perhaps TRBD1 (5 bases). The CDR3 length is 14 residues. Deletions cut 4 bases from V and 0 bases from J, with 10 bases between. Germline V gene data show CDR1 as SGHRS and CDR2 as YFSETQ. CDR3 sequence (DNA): TGCGCCAGCAGCATCAGGGCTAACCAAGAGACCCAGTACTTC. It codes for CASSIRANQETQYF.

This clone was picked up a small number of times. The CDR3 here is CASSLKVGLAGSDTQYF. Written as DNA, the CDR3 is TGCGCCAGCAGCTTGAAAGTGGGGCTAGCGGGGTCAGATACGCAGTATTTT. The chain uses TRBV5-1 and TRBJ2-3; TRBD2 matches at 9 bases. The CDR3 runs to 17 residues. Germline CDR1 SGHRS, CDR2 YFSETQ. V gave up 1 base and J gave up 4 bases; unmatched junction bases: 10.